This T cell receptor beta chain is drawn from a study of cytomegalovirus exposure and HLA in healthy donors. Both 60 Vbeta primers and 13 Jbeta primers went into the PCR. The method was immunoSEQ multiplex PCR; TCRdb's version includes in-frame clones alone and lacks a portion of them. The sample holds approximately 74,000 clones, approximately 75% seen once. As for this clone: Its antigen is unknown.

Study results and limitations: The study designated over 150 TCR beta chains cytomegalovirus-associated.

The CDR3 extends over 17 amino acids. V lost 5 bases, J lost 2 bases, and 7 bases stayed unmatched. Germline V gives CDR1 SGHRS, CDR2 YFSETQ. The sequence came from a middle-aged woman in good health and CMV-seronegative. The sample consisted of PBMCs. The chain employs TRBV5-1 and TRBJ2-6; 10 positions agree with TRBD2. CDR3 loop: CASSRPLAGAGANVLTF. DNA of the CDR3: TGCGCCAGCAGTCGACCGCTAGCGGGAGCTGGGGCCAACGTCCTGACTTTC.